Included here is one T cell receptor beta chain sequence, with context. Its antigen is undetermined. Germline V gene data show CDR1 as LGHNA and CDR2 as YNFKEQ. This CDR3 is built from 12 residues. This sample is part of a study of T cells expressing NK-cell markers. The wider study: The sequencing cohort of eight donors included seven HCMV-seropositive individuals and one seronegative individual. Study conclusions and caveats: Topping the CD3+CD56-NKG2C+ fraction as well were these clonotypes, in four donors. In more than 5 donors, dominant CD3+CD56+NKG2C+ clones formed about 1.0-7.5% of CD8+ cells. Uncertainty persisted over the HCMV specificity of expanded NKG2C+ T cell clones.

After re-calling the 5' RACE reads, TCRdb lists one entry per CDR3 protein, DNA absent. The ten top clones account for under 4.5%, within a sample of 500,000 or so distinct CDR3 sequences. The chain uses TRBV4-2 and TRBJ2-1. This sequence originates from a young man in good health. Material: blood T cells: a sorted CD56 or NKG2C T cell subset, CD4+ or CD8+ T cells, or bulk PBMC T cells (not recorded which). The CDR3 reads CASSQAIGEQFF.